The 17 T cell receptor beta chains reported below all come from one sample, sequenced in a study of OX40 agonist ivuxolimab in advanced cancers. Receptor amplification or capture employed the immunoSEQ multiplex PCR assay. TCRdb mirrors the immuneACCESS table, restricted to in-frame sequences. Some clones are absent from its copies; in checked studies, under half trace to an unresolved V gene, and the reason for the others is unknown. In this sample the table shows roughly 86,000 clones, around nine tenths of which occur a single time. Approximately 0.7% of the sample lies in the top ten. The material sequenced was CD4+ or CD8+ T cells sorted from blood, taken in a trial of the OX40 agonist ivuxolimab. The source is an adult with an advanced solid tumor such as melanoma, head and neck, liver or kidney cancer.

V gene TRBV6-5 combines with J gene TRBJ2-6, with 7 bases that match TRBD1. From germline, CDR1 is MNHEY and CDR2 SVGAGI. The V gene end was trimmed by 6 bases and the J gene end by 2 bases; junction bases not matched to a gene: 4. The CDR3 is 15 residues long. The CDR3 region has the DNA TGTGCCAGCAGCCCCAGGGGGACTGGGGCCAACGTCCTGACTTTC. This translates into CASSPRGTGANVLTF.

The CDR3 here is CASTPPGNYNEQFF. The CDR3 coding sequence is TGTGCCAGCACCCCCCCCGGGAACTACAATGAGCAGTTCTTC. The chain links TRBV28 to TRBJ2-1; possibly TRBD2 for D (5 bases). The ends were cut back, 7 bases at V and 3 bases at J, with 13 bases in the middle. The CDR3 loop spans 14 amino acids. The germline gives CDR1 MDHEN, CDR2 SYDVKM.

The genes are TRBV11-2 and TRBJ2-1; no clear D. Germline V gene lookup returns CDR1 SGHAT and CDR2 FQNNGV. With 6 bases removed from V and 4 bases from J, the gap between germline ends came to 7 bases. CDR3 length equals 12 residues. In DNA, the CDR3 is TGTGCCAGCAGATCAGGATACAATGAGCAGTTCTTC. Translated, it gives CASRSGYNEQFF.

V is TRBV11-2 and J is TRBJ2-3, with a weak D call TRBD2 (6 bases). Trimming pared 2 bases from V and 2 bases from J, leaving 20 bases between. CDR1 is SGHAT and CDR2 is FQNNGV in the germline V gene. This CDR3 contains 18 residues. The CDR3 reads CASSLRLRPGLNTDTQYF. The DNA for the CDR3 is TGTGCCAGCAGCTTACGACTCCGACCGGGACTGAACACAGATACGCAGTATTTT.

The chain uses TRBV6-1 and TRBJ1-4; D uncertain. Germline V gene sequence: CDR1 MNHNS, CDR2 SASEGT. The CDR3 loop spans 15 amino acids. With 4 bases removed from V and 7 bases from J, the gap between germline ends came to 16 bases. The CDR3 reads CASSVGGRAGEKLFF. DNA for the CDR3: TGTGCCAGCAGTGTCGGTGGTAGGGCGGGTGAAAAACTGTTTTTT.

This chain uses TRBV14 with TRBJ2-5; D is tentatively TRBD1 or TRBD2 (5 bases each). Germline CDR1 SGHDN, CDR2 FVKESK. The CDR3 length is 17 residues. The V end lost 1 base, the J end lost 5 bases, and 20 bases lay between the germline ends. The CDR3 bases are TGTGCCAGCAGCCAAGTGTCGGGACCAACTAGACCGGAGACCCAGTACTTC. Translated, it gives CASSQVSGPTRPETQYF.

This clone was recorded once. The CDR3 spells CATGAGGVPDTQYF. CDR3 nucleotide sequence: TGTGCCACCGGAGCGGGAGGTGTCCCAGATACGCAGTATTTT. The chain is built from TRBV10-3 and TRBJ2-3; 9 positions agree with TRBD2. The ends lost 10 bases at V and 4 bases at J; junction bases unmatched: 9. In germline, CDR1 is ENHRY, CDR2 SYGVKD. The CDR3 has 14 residues.

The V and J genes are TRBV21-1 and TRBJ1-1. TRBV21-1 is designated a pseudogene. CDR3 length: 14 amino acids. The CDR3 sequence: CASSKDGRGTEAFF. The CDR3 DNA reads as TGTGCCAGCAGCAAAGACGGCCGGGGCACTGAAGCTTTCTTT.

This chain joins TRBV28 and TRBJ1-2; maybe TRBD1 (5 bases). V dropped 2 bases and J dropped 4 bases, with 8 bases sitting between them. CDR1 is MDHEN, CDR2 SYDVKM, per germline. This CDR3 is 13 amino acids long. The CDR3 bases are TGTGCCAGCAGTTTACAGGGAACCTATGGCTACACCTTC. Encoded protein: CASSLQGTYGYTF.

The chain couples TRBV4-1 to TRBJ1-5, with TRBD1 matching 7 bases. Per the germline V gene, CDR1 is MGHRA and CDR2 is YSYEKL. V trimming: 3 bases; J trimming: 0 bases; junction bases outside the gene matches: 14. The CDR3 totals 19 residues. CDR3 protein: CASSHIQGPTSYSNQPQHF. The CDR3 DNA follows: TGCGCCAGCAGCCACATACAGGGGCCGACGAGTTATAGCAATCAGCCCCAGCATTTT.

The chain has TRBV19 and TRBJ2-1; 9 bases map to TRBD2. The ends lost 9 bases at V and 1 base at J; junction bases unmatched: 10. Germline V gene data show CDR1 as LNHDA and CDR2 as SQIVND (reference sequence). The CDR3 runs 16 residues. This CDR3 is CASSVGSGRSYNEQFF. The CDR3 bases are TGTGCCAGCAGTGTGGGTAGCGGGAGATCCTACAATGAGCAGTTCTTC. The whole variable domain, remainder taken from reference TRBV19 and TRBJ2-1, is DGGITQSPKYLFRKEGQNVTLSCEQNLNHDAMYWYRQDPGQGLRLIYYSQIVNDFQKGDIAEGYSVSREKKESFPLTVTSAQKNPTAFYLCASSVGSGRSYNEQFFGPGTRLTVL.

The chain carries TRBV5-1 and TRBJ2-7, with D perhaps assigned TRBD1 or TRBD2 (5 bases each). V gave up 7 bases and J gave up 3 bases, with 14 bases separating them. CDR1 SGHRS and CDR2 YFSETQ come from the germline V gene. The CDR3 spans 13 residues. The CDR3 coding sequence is TGCGCCAGCGGACTCGGGGCCGGCTACGAGCAGTACTTC. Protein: CASGLGAGYEQYF.

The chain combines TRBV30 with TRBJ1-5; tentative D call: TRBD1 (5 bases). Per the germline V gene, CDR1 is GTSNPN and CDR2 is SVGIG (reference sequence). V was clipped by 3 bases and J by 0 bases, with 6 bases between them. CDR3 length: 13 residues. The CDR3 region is CAWSDSSNQPQHF. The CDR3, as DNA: TGTGCCTGGAGCGACAGTAGCAATCAGCCCCAGCATTTT.

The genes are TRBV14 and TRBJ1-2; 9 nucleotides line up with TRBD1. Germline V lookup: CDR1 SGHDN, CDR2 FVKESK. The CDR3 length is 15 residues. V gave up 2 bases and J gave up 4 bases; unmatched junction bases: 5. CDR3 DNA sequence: TGTGCCAGCAGCCAATGGGGACAGGGAGGCTATGGCTACACCTTC. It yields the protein CASSQWGQGGYGYTF. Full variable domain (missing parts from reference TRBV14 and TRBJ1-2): EAGVTQFPSHSVIEKGQTVTLRCDPISGHDNLYWYRRVMGKEIKFLLHFVKESKQDESGMPNNRFLAERTGGTYSTLKVQPAELEDSGVYFCASSQWGQGGYGYTFGSGTRLTVV.

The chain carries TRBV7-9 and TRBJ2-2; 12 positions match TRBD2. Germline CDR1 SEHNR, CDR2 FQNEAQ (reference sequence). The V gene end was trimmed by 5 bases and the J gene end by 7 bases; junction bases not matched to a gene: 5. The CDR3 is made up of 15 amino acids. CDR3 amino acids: CASSPRLAGDGELFF. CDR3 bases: TGTGCCAGCAGCCCCAGACTAGCGGGAGACGGGGAGCTGTTTTTT.

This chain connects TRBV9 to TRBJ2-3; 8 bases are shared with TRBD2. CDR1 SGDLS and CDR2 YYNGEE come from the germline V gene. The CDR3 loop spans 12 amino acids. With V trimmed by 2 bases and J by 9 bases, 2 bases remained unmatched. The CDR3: CASSVREETQYF. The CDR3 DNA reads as TGTGCCAGCAGCGTGCGGGAGGAAACGCAGTATTTT.

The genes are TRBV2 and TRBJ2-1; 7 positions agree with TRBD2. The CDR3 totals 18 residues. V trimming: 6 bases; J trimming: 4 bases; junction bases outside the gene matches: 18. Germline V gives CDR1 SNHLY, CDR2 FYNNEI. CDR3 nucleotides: TGTGCCAGCAGGGGCGGGGGACTCCCAACCGTTAGGTACAATGAGCAGTTCTTC. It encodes CASRGGGLPTVRYNEQFF.